This T cell receptor beta chain was captured in a study of blood T cell repertoires in COVID-19. The V gene's germline CDR1 is MDHEN and CDR2 SYDVKM. The CDR3 is made up of 17 amino acids. V dropped 2 bases and J dropped 4; count of bases not matched to a gene: 9. Produced via immunoSEQ multiplex PCR; TCRdb's table is partial and in-frame only. This sample has more than 110,000 clones, with about 80% found just once. The sample holds many counts of this clone. The clonotype was recovered from a human donor in a cohort sampled during active COVID-19. J is TRBJ2-3 and V is TRBV28; TRBD2 matches 10 bases. Sequences were obtained from peripheral blood. The CDR3 region is CASSLGSGGARPDTQYF. The CDR3 region has the DNA TGTGCCAGCAGTTTAGGGAGCGGGGGGGCCAGGCCAGATACGCAGTATTTT.